The clone carrying this T cell receptor (beta chain) showed up just once. Its antigen is still unknown. Sorted-subset replicate PCR reactions were performed with approximately 200 ng DNA, corresponding to tens of thousands of T cell genomes. In the study's own analysis: Junction-only sequences without quality scores came from ImmunoSEQ, so filtering differed. Assay used: immunoSEQ multiplex PCR; TCRdb lists only in-frame clones, some missing. V, J and clone size are those of that table, while D and trimming were read from the DNA. The sample shows 2 million to 3 million clones, 80% to 95% of them seen only once. This specimen comes from a study of shared clonotypes between healthy human individuals. Whole-study results and caveats: What naive subsets generally showed was a larger estimated richness than memory subsets showed.

From germline, CDR1 is MNHNS and CDR2 SASEGT. CDR3 size: 15 residues. The ends were cut back, 3 bases at V and 3 bases at J, with 12 bases in the middle. This TCR derives from a man between 18 and 29 years old in good health. Some clones in this sample may be carry-over from other donors' samples. What was sequenced was naive CD4+ T cells from PBMCs. The subset denotes: CD45RA+ positively selected. The rearrangement uses TRBV6-1 and TRBJ2-1; D remains ambiguous. The CDR3 region is CASSEKAWSYNEQFF. In DNA form, the CDR3 reads TGTGCCAGCAGTGAGAAGGCGTGGAGCTACAATGAGCAGTTCTTC.